This T cell receptor (beta chain) was sequenced during a study of siplizumab effects on memory and regulatory T cells. Concerning this clone itself: Its antigen remains unidentified.

The study, taken as a whole, reports: About 75-97% of proliferating CD4+ or CD8+ clones had no assignable naive or memory phenotype.

This table comes from immunoSEQ multiplex PCR, and its TCRdb copy is limited to in-frame clones, with some not included. The sample holds fewer than 20,000 clones; 35% to 55% are singletons and the top ten take nearly 5%. This CDR3 has 14 amino acids. V was trimmed by 0 bases and J by 4 bases, leaving 10 bases between them. Germline V gene sequence: CDR1 GTSNPN, CDR2 SVGIG (reference sequence). The mixed lymphocyte reaction cells were held in coculture (37°C) for 5 to 6 days. CFSE tagged responder PBMCs, Violet Dye tagged stimulator PBMCs, and the cells were mixed 1:1. What was sequenced was CFSE-low (dividing) CD4+ T cells sorted from an allogeneic mixed lymphocyte reaction. This chain joins TRBV30 and TRBJ1-3; D uncertain. This TCR derives from a human donor in good health; the cells came from an allogeneic mixed lymphocyte reaction. CDR3 region: CAWSVFFLGNTIYF. The CDR3 region has the DNA TGTGCCTGGAGTGTATTTTTTTTAGGAAACACCATATATTTT.